This T cell receptor (beta chain) emerged from a study of blood T cell repertoires in COVID-19. Study background: Acute and convalescent COVID-19 specimens originated in the United States, Italy and Spain. In each case, the material was cDNA or gDNA derived from T cells, B-cell-depleted T cells, or PBMCs.

Patients from Seattle were sampled longitudinally, starting during active infection. Germline CDR1 and CDR2: LGHNA and YSLEER. The CDR3 spans 14 residues. Unmatched junction bases numbered 4, after V lost 4 bases and J lost 2 bases. As handled by the study authors: Reference gene primer amplification in the assay estimated nucleated cell counts. Measured with immunoSEQ multiplex PCR; TCRdb has only the in-frame clones, and not every one. V and J calls and clone size are given by that table; D and trimming were obtained from the DNA. The top ten hold under 15% of the sample, which has 150,000 or so clones, approximately 92% seen once.

The TCR sequence derives from a man aged 18 to 29 with COVID-19, enrolled during active disease. The chain is built from TRBV4-3 and TRBJ2-7, with 8 bases identical to TRBD1. Sequencing was performed on peripheral blood. CDR3 nucleotide sequence: TGCGCCAGCAGCCCCAGGACAGGGACCTACGAGCAGTACTTC. Protein: CASSPRTGTYEQYF.